The clone carrying this TCR beta chain occurred once. What it binds is not known. One junction end disagrees with the germline gene, perhaps due to a read error. The sample originates from a study of tumor-infiltrating lymphocytes in primary liver carcinoma. On the study more broadly: The study included patients who were men and women aged 30 to 69 years.

This CDR3 is built from 15 residues. CDR1 and CDR2 from the germline V gene are SGHAT and FQNNGV. Regarding the study as a whole: Tumors carried a top-250-clone fraction significantly exceeding that of blood (p = 0.039). Pairs of tumor regions overlapped more than tumor-adjacent and tumor-blood pairs did.

Taking about 20-31 mg of unsorted bulk tissue, the authors co-extracted RNA and DNA. Researchers generated TCR beta cDNA from 500 ng of total RNA, relying on a constant-region primer. Three rounds of nested multiplex PCR with slightly modified ARM-PCR produced TCR beta libraries. With TRBV1-TRBV30 forward primers and a C-beta reverse primer, the first two PCR rounds were run for approximately 10 cycles each. MiXCR was run by TCRdb on the multiplex PCR reads, yielding one entry per CDR3 protein. Of 85,000 to 100,000 distinct CDR3 sequences in the sample, just under 70% were seen once. The sequenced sample consisted of tumor-adjacent normal liver tissue. The chain links TRBV11-2 to TRBJ2-3, with unresolved D. This TCR derives from a man aged 40-50 years with primary liver carcinoma and hepatitis B virus infection. The CDR3, as DNA: TGCGCCAGCAGCTTAAGAGTCCCGGGCACAGATACGCAGTATTTT. Translation: CASSLRVPGTDTQYF.